This TCR beta chain was found in a study of blood T cell repertoires in COVID-19. About the study: Samples representing acute and convalescent COVID-19 were sourced from the United States, Italy and Spain.

The study drew participants aged about 18 to 89 years from roughly 25 US areas. Participants reported their clinical history, and cohort assignment relied on those reports. Germline CDR1 and CDR2: SGHVS and FNYEAQ. The CDR3 contains 16 residues. J lost 2 bases, V lost 5 bases, and 10 bases had no gene match. TCRdb keeps only in-frame clones here, not all; method: immunoSEQ multiplex PCR. The table records 300,000 to 350,000 clones, roughly 87% of them present only once. The V call is TRBV7-6, the J call TRBJ2-7; 9 positions agree with TRBD1. The sequenced sample consisted of PBMCs or T cells enriched from blood (not recorded which). The TCR comes from a woman aged 25 to 39 who had recovered from COVID-19. The CDR3 region is CASSPLSGTGTYEQYF. The CDR3 DNA reads as TGTGCCAGCAGCCCCCTTTCCGGGACAGGGACCTACGAGCAGTACTTC.